This T cell receptor (beta chain) was identified in a study of early T cells in non-severe SARS-CoV-2 infection. About the study: Sequencing was performed on bulk RNA from unsorted whole blood, leaving chains unpaired.

This clonotype was detected ten times or more. Its target is not known. Points from the study as a whole: There was a bias toward anti-spike CD8 responses in VDJdb matching, which missed private and CD4 specificities.

Germline V lookup: CDR1 MNHEY, CDR2 SVGAGI. Deletions cut 0 bases from V and 3 bases from J, with 8 bases between. The CDR3 loop spans 14 amino acids. Separate cDNA molecules each had unique molecular identifiers attached to them. TCRdb processed the 5' RACE reads anew with MiXCR; each CDR3 protein has one entry. The sample has tens of thousands of distinct CDR3 sequences, 4.6% seen once. The sequence derives from an adult who was a healthcare worker with PCR-confirmed SARS-CoV-2 infection or an uninfected control (not recorded which). J is TRBJ2-5 and V is TRBV6-5; the D is unclear. The sample in question was whole blood, obtained at baseline. The CDR3 region has the DNA TGTGCCAGCAGTTACTCATGGGGAAAAGAGACCCAGTACTTC. This codes for CASSYSWGKETQYF.